These 20 T cell receptor beta chains came from one sample sequenced in a study of OX40 agonist ivuxolimab in advanced cancers. Sequencing was performed with immunoSEQ multiplex PCR; in TCRdb, only in-frame clones are kept and a portion is missing. The sample lists 75,000 to 100,000 clones; more than 80% were seen once. Specimen: CD4+ or CD8+ T cells sorted from blood, collected in a trial of the OX40 agonist ivuxolimab. The source of these receptors is an adult with an advanced solid tumor such as melanoma, head and neck, liver or kidney cancer.

This chain links TRBV6-1 with TRBJ1-1; D unresolved. Germline V gene sequence: CDR1 MNHNS, CDR2 SASEGT. Trimming left V 4 bases short and J 4 bases short, with 10 bases between. The CDR3 is made up of 13 amino acids. The CDR3 protein is CASSGKRGTEAFF. In nucleotides, the CDR3 is TGTGCCAGCAGTGGCAAGCGGGGCACTGAAGCTTTCTTT.

V usage is TRBV9 and J usage is TRBJ1-2, with D possibly TRBD1 on 5 matching bases. The V and J ends lost 0 bases and 9 bases respectively, with 18 bases between them. The CDR3 totals 15 residues. From germline, CDR1 is SGDLS and CDR2 YYNGEE. The DNA of the CDR3 is TGTGCCAGCAGCGTAGCTACCCCGGGGGGGGAACGCTACACCTTC. Amino acids: CASSVATPGGERYTF.

CDR3 sequence: CAISGPPGLAAYEQYF. The CDR3 coding sequence is TGTGCCATCAGTGGACCTCCGGGACTAGCAGCCTACGAGCAGTACTTC. The V gene is TRBV10-3, the J gene TRBJ2-7; 9 nucleotides line up with TRBD2. Germline trimming cut 4 bases from V and 2 bases from J; bases unmatched to any gene: 9. The CDR3 contains 16 residues. The germline V gene encodes CDR1 ENHRY and CDR2 SYGVKD.

The V call is TRBV21-1, the J call TRBJ2-1; TRBD1 was called by the table and not checked on the DNA. TRBV21-1 is annotated as a pseudogene. The CDR3 is 18 amino acids. CDR3 nucleotides: TGTGCCAGCAGCAATCATCAGGGTTTGGAGTCCCTCTACAATGAGCAGTTCTTC. This encodes CASSNHQGLESLYNEQFF.

The chain couples TRBV27 to TRBJ2-6; 7 bases are shared with TRBD1. This CDR3 is built from 15 residues. CDR1 is MNHEY, CDR2 SMNVEV, per germline (reference sequence). The V and J ends lost 10 bases and 2 bases, in that order; junction bases with no gene match: 8. CDR3 region: CATTAQGAGANVLTF. In nucleotides, the CDR3 is TGTGCCACAACGGCCCAGGGGGCTGGGGCCAACGTCCTGACTTTC.

The rearrangement uses TRBV6-5 and TRBJ2-7; a weak D match, TRBD2 (5 bases). The V gene lost 8 bases and the J gene lost 2 bases, with 13 bases spanning the gap. CDR1 MNHEY and CDR2 SVGAGI come from the germline V gene. The CDR3 runs 13 residues. Written as DNA, the CDR3 is TGTGCCAGCGGCGAGGCCGGGACCTACGAGCAGTACTTC. Translation gives CASGEAGTYEQYF.

The chain is built from TRBV5-4 and TRBJ2-7; 12 bases map to TRBD1. V lost 4 bases and J lost 7; bases outside the gene matches: 15. The CDR3 runs to 17 residues. Germline V CDR1 and CDR2: SGHNT, YYREEE (reference sequence). CDR3 amino acids: CASSQDRLGQGAREQYF. The CDR3, as DNA: TGTGCCAGCAGCCAAGATCGCTTGGGACAGGGGGCGCGGGAGCAGTACTTC. The full variable domain, in which reference TRBV5-4 and TRBJ2-7 provide the parts outside the CDR3, is ETGVTQSPTHLIKTRGQQVTLRCSSQSGHNTVSWYQQALGQGPQFIFQYYREEENGRGNFPPRFSGLQFPNYSSELNVNALELDDSALYLCASSQDRLGQGAREQYFGPGTRLTVT.

This sequence joins TRBV6-1 and TRBJ2-1; the D gene is possibly TRBD2 (6 bases). The CDR3 spans 14 residues. V lost 7 bases, J lost 3 bases, and 13 bases lay in between. Germline V gives CDR1 MNHNS, CDR2 SASEGT. The CDR3 is CASTVGGGYNEQFF. The DNA of the CDR3 is TGTGCCAGCACTGTCGGGGGAGGCTACAATGAGCAGTTCTTC.

The V gene is TRBV15, the J gene TRBJ1-1; D is unclear. The CDR3 is 13 amino acids. V dropped 0 bases and J dropped 2 bases, with 4 bases sitting between them. Germline assignment: CDR1 LNHNV and CDR2 YYDKDF (reference sequence). The CDR3 region is CATSRDTNTEAFF. CDR3 coding DNA: TGTGCCACCAGCAGAGACACCAACACTGAAGCTTTCTTT.

The chain has TRBV7-6 and TRBJ2-5; 14 positions match TRBD2. CDR1 is SGHVS and CDR2 is FNYEAQ in the germline V gene. V lost 1 base to trimming and J lost 5 bases; unmatched junction nucleotides: 6. This CDR3 comprises 17 residues. The CDR3 coding sequence is TGTGCCAGCAGCTTAGTGGGACTAGCGGGAGAAGATGAGACCCAGTACTTC. Amino acid sequence: CASSLVGLAGEDETQYF.

The DNA for the CDR3 is TGTGCCAGCAGTTTTCCCGGCGTTTATTCACCCCTCCACTTT. Amino acid sequence: CASSFPGVYSPLHF. The V gene is TRBV27, the J gene TRBJ1-6; no firm D call. From germline, CDR1 is MNHEY and CDR2 SMNVEV (reference sequence). Trimming stripped 3 bases from V and 8 bases from J, with 11 bases between. There are 14 residues in the CDR3.

CDR3 residues: CASSPGLAGGGTDTQYF. The DNA for the CDR3 is TGTGCCAGCTCACCGGGACTAGCGGGGGGAGGCACAGATACGCAGTATTTT. V gene TRBV18 combines with J gene TRBJ2-3; 15 positions match TRBD2. The CDR3 has 17 amino acids. CDR1 KGHSH and CDR2 LQKENI come from the germline V gene. V shed 3 bases and J 1 base; nucleotides not matched to a gene: 2.

This clone was seen once. The V call is TRBV7-2, the J call TRBJ2-7; no clear D gene. CDR1 is SGHTA, CDR2 FQGNSA, per germline. The CDR3 is 13 amino acids. Trimming shortened V by 6 bases and J by 2 bases, and 11 bases separated the two germline ends. CDR3 sequence: CASSPGSTYEQYF. The CDR3 coding sequence is TGTGCCAGCAGTCCCGGGTCCACCTACGAGCAGTACTTC.

The chain combines TRBV19 with TRBJ2-3, with 10 bases fitting TRBD2. The CDR3 spans 15 residues. The V segment lost 6 bases and the J segment 6 bases; nucleotides outside the gene matches: 9. The V gene's germline CDR1 is LNHDA and CDR2 SQIVND (reference sequence). The CDR3 DNA reads TGTGCCAGTAGGAGCGGGGGGGCTGGGGCGGATACGCAGTATTTT. Its translation is CASRSGGAGADTQYF.

The V call is TRBV5-1, the J call TRBJ2-2, with D hard to call. V gave up 0 bases and J gave up 1 base, with 7 bases separating them. Germline loops: CDR1 SGHRS, CDR2 YFSETQ. The CDR3 spans 15 residues. The DNA for the CDR3 is TGCGCCAGCAGCTTGGTCTCCCAGAACACCGGGGAGCTGTTTTTT. It yields the protein CASSLVSQNTGELFF.

In this sample, this clone turned up once. The V and J genes are TRBV18 and TRBJ2-1; no reliable D call. The CDR3 spans 16 residues. V lost 2 bases and J lost 2, with 13 bases in between. Per the germline V gene, CDR1 is KGHSH and CDR2 is LQKENI. The DNA for the CDR3 is TGTGCCAGCTCACCATGGTTAGACTTGCCCTACAATGAGCAGTTCTTC. Protein: CASSPWLDLPYNEQFF.

The chain combines TRBV9 with TRBJ2-7; TRBD1 matches 7 bases. Germline CDR1 SGDLS, CDR2 YYNGEE. This CDR3 spans 13 amino acids. Trimming at V came to 3 bases and at J to 2 bases, leaving 2 bases not matched to a gene. The CDR3 reads CASSGGTAYEQYF. In nucleotides, the CDR3 is TGTGCCAGCAGCGGGGGGACAGCCTACGAGCAGTACTTC.

This chain connects TRBV4-1 to TRBJ1-6; D not certain. The V end lost 0 bases, the J end lost 0 bases, and 6 bases lay between the germline ends. This CDR3 comprises 16 residues. Germline lookup yields CDR1 MGHRA and CDR2 YSYEKL. The CDR3 DNA reads as TGCGCCAGCAGCCAAGAGTTTAGCTCCTATAATTCACCCCTCCACTTT. Protein sequence: CASSQEFSSYNSPLHF.

The chain combines TRBV18 with TRBJ2-7; D remains ambiguous. V was clipped by 5 bases and J by 3 bases, with 11 bases between them. CDR1 is KGHSH and CDR2 is LQKENI in the germline V gene. The CDR3 has 13 residues. This CDR3 is CASSVTALYEQYF. CDR3 coding DNA: TGTGCCAGCTCAGTAACAGCACTCTACGAGCAGTACTTC.

About this clone: Other DNA sequences from this sample encode an identical CDR3 as well. V usage is TRBV6-6 and J usage is TRBJ1-2; 8 positions match TRBD1. The CDR3 extends over 12 amino acids. Germline CDR1 and CDR2: MNHNY and SVGAGI (reference sequence). V shed 6 bases and J 6 bases; nucleotides not matched to a gene: 3. The CDR3: CASSPTGDGYTF. In DNA form, the CDR3 reads TGTGCCAGCAGCCCGACAGGGGATGGCTACACCTTC.